The rows below give T cell receptor beta chains drawn from one sample of a study of vaccination effects on CD4 cells after COVID-19. Their cognate antigens are unknown. Profiling relied on immunoSEQ multiplex PCR, and the TCRdb table lists in-frame clones only, not all of them. This sample yields about 73,000 clones, of which approximately 74% are seen a single time; 2.5% to 3.5% belongs to the top ten. The sequencing used CD4+ T cells from PBMCs cultured with HCoV-NL63 spike peptides, collected before COVID-19 vaccination. The receptors derive from a human donor who received a COVID-19 vaccine. CDR3s include the opening cysteine and the closing phenylalanine or tryptophan. Each record gives: D gene, J gene, V gene, clone size, CDR3 DNA, CDR3 protein. A D gene is named only where the DNA matches it firmly. The size field is filled for only some rows; it gives once, few, many or a size class.

D: .
J: TRBJ1-2
V: TRBV2
size: .
DNA: TGTGCCAGCACCCAAGGGGGGAGGGAAAGTGGCTACACCTTC
CDR3: CASTQGGRESGYTF

D: TRBD1
J: TRBJ2-3
V: TRBV7-3
size: .
DNA: TGTGCCAGCAGTCAACAGGGGCCTCGCACAGATACGCAGTATTTT
CDR3: CASSQQGPRTDTQYF

D: .
J: TRBJ2-5
V: TRBV12-5
size: .
DNA: TGTGCTAGTGGTTCCCTCGTAGGGATCCAGGAGACCCAGTACTTC
CDR3: CASGSLVGIQETQYF

D: TRBD1
J: TRBJ2-5
V: TRBV6-5
size: .
DNA: TGTGCCAGCAGTTACTCAGGGACAGGGGGCGAAGAGACCCAGTACTTC
CDR3: CASSYSGTGGEETQYF

D: TRBD1
J: TRBJ1-1
V: TRBV6-2/TRBV6-3
size: .
DNA: TGTGCCAGCAGTTACTCGGGGACAGGAAACACTGAAGCTTTCTTT
CDR3: CASSYSGTGNTEAFF

D: TRBD2
J: TRBJ2-5
V: TRBV6-2/TRBV6-3
size: .
DNA: TGTGCCAGCAGTTACTCTGTTGAGCGGGGGGGCCGTCGGGGTAGTTCCCAGTACTTC
CDR3: CASSYSVERGGRRGSSQYF

D: TRBD1
J: TRBJ1-4
V: TRBV19
size: once
DNA: TGTGCCAGTGGGGGACTACAGGGGGTTGCAACTAATGAAAAACTGTTTTTT
CDR3: CASGGLQGVATNEKLFF

D: TRBD2
J: TRBJ2-5
V: TRBV9
size: .
DNA: TGTGCCAGCAGCGCCGGAATAGCGGGGGGGCAAGAGACCCAGTACTTC
CDR3: CASSAGIAGGQETQYF

D: .
J: TRBJ2-2
V: TRBV6-5
size: .
DNA: TGTGCCAGCAGTTACTCGGGGGACACCGGGGAGCTGTTTTTT
CDR3: CASSYSGDTGELFF

D: .
J: TRBJ1-5
V: TRBV18
size: .
DNA: TGTGCCAGCTCACCGAGAGAGTATAGCAATCAGCCCCAGCATTTT
CDR3: CASSPREYSNQPQHF

D: .
J: TRBJ1-5
V: TRBV6-6
size: .
DNA: TGTGCCAGCAGTTACTCTACCAATCAGCCCCAGCATTTT
CDR3: CASSYSTNQPQHF

D: .
J: TRBJ1-1
V: TRBV15
size: once
DNA: TGTGCCACCAGCAGAGGCAACACTGAAGCTTTCTTT
CDR3: CATSRGNTEAFF

D: TRBD2
J: TRBJ2-3
V: TRBV29-1
size: once
DNA: TGCAGCCAAAAGAGACTAGCGGGGAGCACAGATACGCAGTATTTT
CDR3: CSQKRLAGSTDTQYF

D: .
J: TRBJ2-5
V: TRBV5-1
size: .
DNA: TGCGCCAGCAGCTCATACCGGGACACCCCTCAAGAGACCCAGTACTTC
CDR3: CASSSYRDTPQETQYF

D: TRBD1
J: TRBJ1-2
V: TRBV6-1
size: .
DNA: TGTGCCAGCAGTGAAGCGTGGACAGGCAACTATGGCTACACCTTC
CDR3: CASSEAWTGNYGYTF

D: TRBD1
J: TRBJ1-4
V: TRBV7-4
size: .
DNA: TGTGCCAGCAGCTCGGGCAGGGGGCGGTCTAATGAAAAACTGTTTTTT
CDR3: CASSSGRGRSNEKLFF

D: .
J: TRBJ2-1
V: TRBV24-1
size: .
DNA: TGTGCCACCAGTGACCCCGGGACTTCCGACAATGAGCAGTTCTTC
CDR3: CATSDPGTSDNEQFF

D: .
J: TRBJ1-5
V: TRBV10-3
size: .
DNA: TGTGCCATCAGTGGGGGGAGGAATCAGCCCCAGCATTTT
CDR3: CAISGGRNQPQHF

D: TRBD1
J: TRBJ1-6
V: TRBV30
size: few
DNA: TGTGCCTGGAACACCCTACGCGGAGACAGGGCTGATTCACCCCTCCACTTT
CDR3: CAWNTLRGDRADSPLHF

D: TRBD1
J: TRBJ1-5
V: TRBV2
size: .
DNA: TGTGCCAGCAGTACTATAGGGACAGCTAATCAGCCCCAGCATTTT
CDR3: CASSTIGTANQPQHF

D: .
J: TRBJ2-2
V: TRBV6-5
size: few
DNA: TGTGCCAGCACCCAGAACACCGGGGAGCTGTTTTTT
CDR3: CASTQNTGELFF

D: .
J: TRBJ2-3
V: TRBV11-2
size: .
DNA: TGTGCCAGCAGTGGGTGGGGACGCGCAGATACGCAGTATTTT
CDR3: CASSGWGRADTQYF

D: .
J: TRBJ1-6
V: TRBV30
size: .
DNA: TGTGCCTGGGAAACGTTGGGACGGAACAATTCACCCCTCCACTTT
CDR3: CAWETLGRNNSPLHF

D: .
J: TRBJ2-2
V: TRBV24-1
size: few
DNA: TGTGCCACCGGAGGCTTAGCCGCTTCGACCGGGGAGCTGTTTTTT
CDR3: CATGGLAASTGELFF

D: TRBD1
J: TRBJ1-2
V: TRBV15
size: .
DNA: TGTGCCACCAGCCCGGGTGGGGTAACAGGGGGGGGCTACACCTTC
CDR3: CATSPGGVTGGGYTF

D: .
J: TRBJ1-1
V: TRBV5-1
size: few
DNA: TGCGCCAGCAGCCTGTATCCAGAGAACACTGAAGCTTTCTTT
CDR3: CASSLYPENTEAFF

D: .
J: TRBJ2-3
V: TRBV27
size: .
DNA: TGTGCCAGCAGTTTGGGCGGGATAAAAAGGGGGACAGATACGCAGTATTTT
CDR3: CASSLGGIKRGTDTQYF

D: .
J: TRBJ1-5
V: TRBV2
size: .
DNA: TGTGCCAGCAGCTCCGGGGCCTACAATCAGCCCCAGCATTTT
CDR3: CASSSGAYNQPQHF

D: .
J: TRBJ1-2
V: TRBV12-5
size: .
DNA: TGTGCTAGTGGTTATTCAGGGGTACGGGGCTACACCTTC
CDR3: CASGYSGVRGYTF

D: .
J: TRBJ2-6
V: TRBV3-1/TRBV3-2
size: .
DNA: TGTGCCAGCAGCCAAGGAGGCTCTGGGGCCAACGTCCTGACTTTC
CDR3: CASSQGGSGANVLTF

D: TRBD2
J: TRBJ2-5
V: TRBV5-1
size: once
DNA: TGCGCCAGCAGCTTGGCCGGGACTAGGGAAGAGACCCAGTACTTC
CDR3: CASSLAGTREETQYF

D: .
J: TRBJ2-3
V: TRBV30
size: .
DNA: TGTGCCTACGAAGGGGGGGCCATCACAGATACGCAGTATTTT
CDR3: CAYEGGAITDTQYF

D: .
J: TRBJ1-1
V: TRBV28
size: .
DNA: TGTGCCAGCAGTAGGCAATCGAACACTGAAGCTTTCTTT
CDR3: CASSRQSNTEAFF

D: .
J: TRBJ1-5
V: TRBV18
size: few
DNA: TGTGCCAGCTCACCATCGGCCGGCAATCAGCCCCAGCATTTT
CDR3: CASSPSAGNQPQHF

D: .
J: TRBJ1-4
V: TRBV10-3
size: .
DNA: TGTGCCATCAGTGAGGGGGCAACTAATGAAAAACTGTTTTTT
CDR3: CAISEGATNEKLFF

D: TRBD1
J: TRBJ2-5
V: TRBV2
size: few
DNA: TGTGCCAGCGGGGGGACAGGGTCACAAGAGACCCAGTACTTC
CDR3: CASGGTGSQETQYF